This TCR beta chain was identified during a study of control samples from healthy donors and cancer patients. This clone has only a few counts. TCRdb's copy holds only in-frame clones and misses some; the assay was immunoSEQ multiplex PCR. The sample contains under 55,000 clones, 80% to 95% of which appear only once. In germline, CDR1 is MNHNS, CDR2 SASEGT. This CDR3 has 14 amino acids. V was shortened by 3 bases and J by 6 bases, with 9 bases between the two germline ends. The sequence derives from a woman in her forties with head and neck cancer. Material: PBMCs. J is TRBJ1-6 and V is TRBV6-1, with D maybe TRBD1 (6 bases). The CDR3 sequence: CASSDGQFNSPLHF. The CDR3 DNA reads as TGTGCCAGCAGTGATGGACAGTTTAATTCACCCCTCCACTTT.